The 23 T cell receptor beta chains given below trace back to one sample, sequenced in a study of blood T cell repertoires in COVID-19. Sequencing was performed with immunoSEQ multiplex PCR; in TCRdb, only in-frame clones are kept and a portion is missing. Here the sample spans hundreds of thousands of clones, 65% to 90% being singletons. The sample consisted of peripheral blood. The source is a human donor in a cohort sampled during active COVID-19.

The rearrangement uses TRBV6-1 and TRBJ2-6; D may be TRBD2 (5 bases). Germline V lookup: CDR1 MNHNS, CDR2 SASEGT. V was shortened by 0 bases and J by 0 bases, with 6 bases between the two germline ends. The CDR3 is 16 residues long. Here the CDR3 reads CASSEAGDSGANVLTF. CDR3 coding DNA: TGTGCCAGCAGTGAAGCCGGGGACTCTGGGGCCAACGTCCTGACTTTC.

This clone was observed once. CDR3 sequence reads: CASSLFGTDINEQFF. The DNA of the CDR3 is TGTGCCAGCAGCTTATTCGGGACTGATATCAATGAGCAGTTCTTC. The chain employs TRBV7-2 and TRBJ2-1, with a possible D match to TRBD2 (6 bases). The CDR3 covers 15 residues. V lost 2 bases to trimming and J lost 6 bases, with 14 bases between them. Germline V gene sequence: CDR1 SGHTA, CDR2 FQGNSA.

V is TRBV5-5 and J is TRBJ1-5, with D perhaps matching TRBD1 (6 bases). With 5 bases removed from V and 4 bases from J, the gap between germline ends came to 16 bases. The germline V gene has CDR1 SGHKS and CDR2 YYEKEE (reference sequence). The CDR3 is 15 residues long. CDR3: CASSRTGTLNQPQHF. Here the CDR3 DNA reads TGTGCCAGCAGTCGGACCGGGACACTGAATCAGCCCCAGCATTTT.

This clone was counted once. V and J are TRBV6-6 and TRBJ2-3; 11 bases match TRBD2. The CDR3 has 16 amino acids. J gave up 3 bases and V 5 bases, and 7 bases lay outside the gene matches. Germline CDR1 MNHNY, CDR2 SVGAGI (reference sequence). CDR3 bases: TGTGCCAGCAGTCGATCTACTAGCGGGAGTACAGATACGCAGTATTTT. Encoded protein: CASSRSTSGSTDTQYF.

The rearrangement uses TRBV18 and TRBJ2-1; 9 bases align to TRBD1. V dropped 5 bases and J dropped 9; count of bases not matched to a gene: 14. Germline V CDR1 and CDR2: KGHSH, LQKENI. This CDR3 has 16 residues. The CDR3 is CASSSDRDRASGEQFF. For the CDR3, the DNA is TGTGCCAGCTCATCCGACCGGGACAGGGCGTCGGGTGAGCAGTTCTTC.

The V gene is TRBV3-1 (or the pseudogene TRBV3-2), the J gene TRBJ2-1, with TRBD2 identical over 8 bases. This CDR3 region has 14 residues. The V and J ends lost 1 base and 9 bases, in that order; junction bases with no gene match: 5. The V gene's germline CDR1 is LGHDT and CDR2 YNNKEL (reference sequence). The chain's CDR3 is CASSQVSGGGEQFF. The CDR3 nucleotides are TGTGCCAGCAGCCAAGTCTCGGGGGGGGGTGAGCAGTTCTTC.

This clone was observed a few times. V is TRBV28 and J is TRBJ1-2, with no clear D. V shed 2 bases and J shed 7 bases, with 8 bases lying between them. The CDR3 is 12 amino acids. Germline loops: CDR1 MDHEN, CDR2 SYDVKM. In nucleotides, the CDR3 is TGTGCCAGCAGTTTAAGAGGTATTGGCTACACCTTC. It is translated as CASSLRGIGYTF.

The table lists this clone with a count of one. The CDR3 coding sequence is TGTGCCAGCAGACCCGGGACAGGGGGCTATGGTCGGAACACTGAAGCTTTCTTT. The encoded protein is CASRPGTGGYGRNTEAFF. V gene TRBV7-6 combines with J gene TRBJ1-1, with 12 bases identical to TRBD1. The CDR3 sequence is 18 residues long. With 6 bases clipped from V and 1 base from J, the junction kept 12 bases outside the gene matches. Germline CDR1 and CDR2: SGHVS and FNYEAQ.

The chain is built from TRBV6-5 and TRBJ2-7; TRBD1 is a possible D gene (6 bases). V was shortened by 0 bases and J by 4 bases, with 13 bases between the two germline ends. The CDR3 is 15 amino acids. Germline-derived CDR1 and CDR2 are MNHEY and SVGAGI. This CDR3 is CASSYSGTFFYEQYF. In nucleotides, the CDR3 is TGTGCCAGCAGTTACTCGGGGACATTCTTTTACGAGCAGTACTTC.

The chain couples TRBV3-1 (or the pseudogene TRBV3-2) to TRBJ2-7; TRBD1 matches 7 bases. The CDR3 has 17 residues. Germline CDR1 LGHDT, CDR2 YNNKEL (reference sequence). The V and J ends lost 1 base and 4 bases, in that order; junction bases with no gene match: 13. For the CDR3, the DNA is TGTGCCAGCAGCCAAGGATTCCCGGGACAGTCCCTTTACGAGCAGTACTTC. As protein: CASSQGFPGQSLYEQYF.

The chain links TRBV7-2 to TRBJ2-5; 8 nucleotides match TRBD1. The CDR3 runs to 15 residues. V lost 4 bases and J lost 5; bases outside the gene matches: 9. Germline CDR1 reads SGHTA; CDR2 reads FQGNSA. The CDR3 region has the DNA TGTGCCAGCAGCTCCGACAGGGGCATTTGGGAGACCCAGTACTTC. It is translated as CASSSDRGIWETQYF.

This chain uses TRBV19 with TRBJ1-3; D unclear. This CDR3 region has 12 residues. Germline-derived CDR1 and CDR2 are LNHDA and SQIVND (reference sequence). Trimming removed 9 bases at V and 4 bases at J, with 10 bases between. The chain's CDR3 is CASKTGGNTIYF. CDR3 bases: TGTGCCAGCAAGACTGGGGGAAACACCATATATTTT. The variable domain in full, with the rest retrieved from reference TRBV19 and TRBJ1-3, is DGGITQSPKYLFRKEGQNVTLSCEQNLNHDAMYWYRQDPGQGLRLIYYSQIVNDFQKGDIAEGYSVSREKKESFPLTVTSAQKNPTAFYLCASKTGGNTIYFGEGSWLTVV.

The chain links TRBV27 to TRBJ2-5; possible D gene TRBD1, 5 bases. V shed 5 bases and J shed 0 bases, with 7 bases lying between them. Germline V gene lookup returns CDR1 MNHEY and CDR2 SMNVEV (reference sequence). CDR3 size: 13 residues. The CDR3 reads CASSGHNQETQYF. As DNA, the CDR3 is TGTGCCAGCAGTGGACACAACCAAGAGACCCAGTACTTC.

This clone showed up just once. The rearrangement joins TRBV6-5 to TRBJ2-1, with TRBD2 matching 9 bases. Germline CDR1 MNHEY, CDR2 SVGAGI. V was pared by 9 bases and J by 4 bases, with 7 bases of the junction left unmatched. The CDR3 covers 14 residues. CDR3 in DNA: TGTGCCAGTGAGACTAGCGGCTCATACAATGAGCAGTTCTTC. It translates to CASETSGSYNEQFF.

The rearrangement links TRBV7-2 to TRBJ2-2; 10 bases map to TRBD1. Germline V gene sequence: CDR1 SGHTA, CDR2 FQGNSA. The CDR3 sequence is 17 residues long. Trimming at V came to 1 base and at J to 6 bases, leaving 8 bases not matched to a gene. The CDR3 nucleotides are TGTGCCAGCAGCTTAGGGGGGACAGGGGATAACCCCGGGGAGCTGTTTTTT. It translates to CASSLGGTGDNPGELFF.

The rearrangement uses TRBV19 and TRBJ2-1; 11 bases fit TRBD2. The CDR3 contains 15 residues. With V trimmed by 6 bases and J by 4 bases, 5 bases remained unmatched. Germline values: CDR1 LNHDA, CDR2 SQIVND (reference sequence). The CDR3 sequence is CASRGGLAVYNEQFF. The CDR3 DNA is TGTGCCAGTAGGGGGGGACTAGCGGTATACAATGAGCAGTTCTTC.

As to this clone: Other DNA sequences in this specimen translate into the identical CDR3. The CDR3 protein is CASSIGGLAGNTGELFF. CDR3 nucleotide sequence: TGTGCCAGTAGTATAGGGGGACTAGCGGGGAACACCGGGGAGCTGTTTTTT. V is TRBV19 and J is TRBJ2-2, with 12 nucleotides matching TRBD2. Germline CDR1 is LNHDA and CDR2 is SQIVND (reference sequence). The CDR3 is made up of 17 amino acids. V lost 1 base, J lost 1 base, and 1 base stayed unmatched.

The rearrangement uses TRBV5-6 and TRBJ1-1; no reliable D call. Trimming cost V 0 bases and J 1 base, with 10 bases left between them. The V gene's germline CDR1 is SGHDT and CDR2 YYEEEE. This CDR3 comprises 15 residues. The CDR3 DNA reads TGTGCCAGCAGCTTGGGCCACAGTCCGAACACTGAAGCTTTCTTT. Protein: CASSLGHSPNTEAFF.

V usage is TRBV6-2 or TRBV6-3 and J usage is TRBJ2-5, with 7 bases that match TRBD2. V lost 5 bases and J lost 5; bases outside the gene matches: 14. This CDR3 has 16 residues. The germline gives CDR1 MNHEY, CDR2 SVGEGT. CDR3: CASSALAWYGGETQYF. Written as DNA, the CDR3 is TGTGCCAGCAGTGCACTAGCGTGGTACGGTGGGGAGACCCAGTACTTC.

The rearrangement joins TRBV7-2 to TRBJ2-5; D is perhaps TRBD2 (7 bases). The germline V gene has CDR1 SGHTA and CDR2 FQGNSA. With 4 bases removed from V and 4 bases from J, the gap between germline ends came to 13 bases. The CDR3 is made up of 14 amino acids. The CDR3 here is CASSWGGLSETQYF. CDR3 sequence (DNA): TGTGCCAGCAGCTGGGGGGGGCTCTCAGAGACCCAGTACTTC.

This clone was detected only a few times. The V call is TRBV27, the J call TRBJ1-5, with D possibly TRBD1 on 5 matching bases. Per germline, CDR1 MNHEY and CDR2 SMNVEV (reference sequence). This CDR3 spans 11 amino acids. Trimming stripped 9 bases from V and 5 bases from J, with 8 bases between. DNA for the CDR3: TGTGCCAGAGGGGAGGATCAGCCCCAGCATTTT. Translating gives CARGEDQPQHF.

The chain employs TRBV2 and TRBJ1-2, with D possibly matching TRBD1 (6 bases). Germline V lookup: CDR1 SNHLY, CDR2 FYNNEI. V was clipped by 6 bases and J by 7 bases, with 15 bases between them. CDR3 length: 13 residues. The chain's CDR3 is CASRSNQGFGYTF. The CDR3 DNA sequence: TGTGCCAGCAGGTCGAATCAGGGGTTTGGCTACACCTTC.

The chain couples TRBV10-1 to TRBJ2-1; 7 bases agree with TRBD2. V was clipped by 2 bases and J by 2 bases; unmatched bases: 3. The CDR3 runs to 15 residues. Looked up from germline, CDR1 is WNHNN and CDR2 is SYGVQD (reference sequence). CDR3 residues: CASSEAGVAYNEQFF. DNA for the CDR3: TGCGCCAGCAGTGAGGCGGGAGTTGCCTACAATGAGCAGTTCTTC.